Each of the 28 T cell receptor beta chains below was sequenced from the same sample in a study of identical twins. TCRdb reanalysed the 5' RACE reads using MiXCR and keeps one entry per CDR3 protein. The sample has some 20,000 distinct CDR3 sequences, roughly 70% seen once. Sequencing input: memory (CD45RO+) T cells sorted from blood. Receptor source: a woman under 30 in good health. This table probably holds off-target reads from a library built for another chain.

By frequency in the sample, this clonotype is medium-sized. CDR3 amino acids: CSVGRQPHYEQYF. In DNA, the CDR3 is TGCAGCGTTGGGAGGCAGCCCCACTACGAGCAGTACTTC. The chain links TRBV29-1 to TRBJ2-7, with D tentatively TRBD2 (5 bases). This CDR3 region has 13 residues. Trimming pared 4 bases from V and 3 bases from J, leaving 13 bases between. Germline V gene lookup returns CDR1 SQVTM and CDR2 ANQGSEA.

The V gene is TRBV29-1, the J gene TRBJ2-1; D unclear. This CDR3 is 14 amino acids long. V was cut by 4 bases and J by 6 bases, with 16 bases left in between. Germline CDR1 is SQVTM and CDR2 is ANQGSEA. CDR3 DNA sequence: TGCAGCGTTGCGGAATCATCAGTCAGCAATGAGCAGTTCTTC. This encodes CSVAESSVSNEQFF.

The rearrangement uses TRBV12-3 or TRBV12-4 and TRBJ2-3, with D perhaps TRBD1 or TRBD2 (6 bases each). Deletions cut 1 base from V and 4 bases from J, with 12 bases between. The CDR3 is 15 residues long. DNA for the CDR3: TGTGCCAGCAGTTTAGAAATCGGGGGCCCAGATACGCAGTATTTT. This codes for CASSLEIGGPDTQYF.

This sequence joins TRBV28 and TRBJ2-1; 8 bases are shared with TRBD2. The ends lost 8 bases at V and 5 bases at J; junction bases unmatched: 8. Looked up from germline, CDR1 is MDHEN and CDR2 is SYDVKM. The CDR3 has 14 amino acids. CDR3 sequence reads: CASAGTRGNNEQFF. Written as DNA, the CDR3 is TGTGCCAGCGCCGGGACTAGAGGGAACAATGAGCAGTTCTTC.

This sequence joins TRBV6-1 and TRBJ2-3; a weak D match, TRBD2 (6 bases). Between the trimmed V and J ends, which lost 7 bases and 4 bases, there was a span of 18 bases. The CDR3 runs to 15 residues. CDR1 is MNHNS and CDR2 is SASEGT in the germline V gene. The CDR3 is CASNEGTGGPDTQYF. CDR3 bases: TGTGCCAGCAACGAAGGGACCGGAGGGCCAGATACGCAGTATTTT.

CDR3 in amino acids: CAISEYSLAGAVEQFF. Here the CDR3 DNA reads TGTGCCATCAGTGAGTATTCCCTAGCGGGAGCGGTTGAGCAGTTCTTC. This chain joins TRBV10-3 and TRBJ2-1; 10 bases map to TRBD2. V shed 1 base and J 9 bases; nucleotides not matched to a gene: 9. Germline CDR1 ENHRY, CDR2 SYGVKD. The CDR3 runs to 16 residues.

The chain links TRBV2 to TRBJ2-1, with 12 bases that match TRBD1. Germline-derived CDR1 and CDR2 are SNHLY and FYNNEI. With 2 bases clipped from V and 9 bases from J, the junction kept 5 bases outside the gene matches. The CDR3 has 15 residues. The CDR3 loop is CASSEFGTGGVEQFF. Here the CDR3 DNA reads TGTGCCAGCAGTGAATTTGGGACAGGGGGCGTTGAGCAGTTCTTC.

The V call is TRBV2, the J call TRBJ2-1; no clear D gene. Germline V gene data show CDR1 as SNHLY and CDR2 as FYNNEI. CDR3 length: 14 amino acids. Deletions cut 6 bases from V and 0 bases from J, with 9 bases between. The CDR3, as DNA: TGTGCCAGCAGCGGAGTGAGCTCCTACAATGAGCAGTTCTTC. Translating it yields CASSGVSSYNEQFF.

The J gene is TRBJ2-1, the V gene TRBV12-5; D might be TRBD1 (6 bases). The germline V gene encodes CDR1 LGHNT and CDR2 FRNRAP. The length of the CDR3 is 13 residues. V gave up 6 bases and J gave up 1 base, with 7 bases separating them. CDR3 bases: TGTGCTAGTGGGGGGGCTTCCTACAATGAGCAGTTCTTC. It encodes CASGGASYNEQFF.

The chain couples TRBV20-1 to TRBJ2-5; the match to TRBD2 covers 10 bases. The CDR3 totals 15 residues. Germline-derived CDR1 and CDR2 are DFQATT and SNEGSKA (reference sequence). Unmatched junction bases numbered 9, after V lost 6 bases and J lost 2 bases. The DNA for the CDR3 is TGCAGTGCGCCAAGCGGGGGGGTCTCACAAGAGACCCAGTACTTC. Protein product: CSAPSGGVSQETQYF.

The chain joins TRBV12-3 or TRBV12-4 to TRBJ2-1; 10 nucleotides line up with TRBD2. The CDR3 extends over 17 amino acids. Losses at the gene ends were 1 base for V and 6 bases for J; bases not matched to a gene: 9. The CDR3 reads CASSLVLAGVGPNEQFF. The CDR3 DNA is TGTGCCAGCAGTTTAGTCCTAGCGGGAGTTGGGCCCAATGAGCAGTTCTTC.

In DNA, the CDR3 is TGCAGTGCTAGCAGTACAGGGGTGTGGGACGGAGAGACCCAGTACTTC. Translation: CSASSTGVWDGETQYF. This chain connects TRBV20-1 to TRBJ2-5; 7 nucleotides agree with TRBD1. The CDR3 is 16 residues long. The V segment lost 3 bases and the J segment 4 bases; nucleotides outside the gene matches: 14. Germline V CDR1 and CDR2: DFQATT, SNEGSKA (reference sequence).

V gene TRBV27 combines with J gene TRBJ2-7; D may be TRBD2 (6 bases). Germline CDR1 and CDR2: MNHEY and SMNVEV (reference sequence). CDR3 length equals 14 residues. V lost 5 bases to trimming and J lost 0 bases, with 11 bases between them. CDR3 loop: CASSPRDSSYEQYF. The CDR3 region has the DNA TGTGCCAGCAGTCCTCGGGACTCCTCCTACGAGCAGTACTTC.

The chain links TRBV6-2 or TRBV6-3 to TRBJ2-1; TRBD2 agrees at 8 bases. This CDR3 is built from 13 residues. Looked up from germline, CDR1 is MNHEY and CDR2 is SVGEGT. V dropped 7 bases and J dropped 7; count of bases not matched to a gene: 6. The CDR3 DNA follows: TGTGCCAGCACGCTAGCGGGTGCGAATGAGCAGTTCTTC. It yields the protein CASTLAGANEQFF.

The chain carries TRBV29-1 and TRBJ2-1; D possibly corresponds to TRBD2 (5 bases). V shed 6 bases and J shed 6 bases, with 15 bases lying between them. This CDR3 comprises 13 residues. CDR1 SQVTM and CDR2 ANQGSEA come from the germline V gene. CDR3 sequence: CSVRWRTGNEQFF. CDR3 sequence (DNA): TGCAGCGTACGGTGGAGGACGGGCAATGAGCAGTTCTTC.

This clonotype came up a few times. This sequence joins TRBV29-1 and TRBJ2-3; possibly TRBD2 for D (6 bases). V was pared by 7 bases and J by 3 bases, with 14 bases between. The CDR3 covers 13 residues. Germline V gene sequence: CDR1 SQVTM, CDR2 ANQGSEA. DNA for the CDR3: TGCAGCGCCGACGCGGGATCGACAGATACGCAGTATTTT. It encodes CSADAGSTDTQYF.

The chain combines TRBV29-1 with TRBJ2-5; 10 nucleotides line up with TRBD2. Germline loops: CDR1 SQVTM, CDR2 ANQGSEA. V was pared by 7 bases and J by 4 bases, with 15 bases of the junction left unmatched. This CDR3 contains 16 residues. CDR3 loop: CSAIPMPGLARETQYF. CDR3 bases: TGCAGCGCGATACCTATGCCGGGACTAGCGCGAGAGACCCAGTACTTC. Filled out from reference TRBV29-1 and TRBJ2-5, the complete variable domain reads SAVISQKPSRDICQRGTSLTIQCQVDSQVTMMFWYRQQPGQSLTLIATANQGSEATYESGFVIDKFPISRPNLTFSTLTVSNMSPEDSSIYLCSAIPMPGLARETQYFGPGTRLLVL.

V gene TRBV4-3 combines with J gene TRBJ1-3; D not resolved. In germline, CDR1 is LGHNA, CDR2 YSLEER. The CDR3 extends over 15 amino acids. Trimming took 3 bases from V and 2 from J, leaving 11 bases between them. The CDR3 reads CASSQIDGTGNTIYF. The CDR3 coding sequence is TGCGCCAGCAGCCAGATAGACGGGACTGGAAACACCATATATTTT.

The rearrangement joins TRBV11-1 to TRBJ1-4, with D perhaps TRBD1 (5 bases). From germline, CDR1 is SGHAT and CDR2 FQDESV (reference sequence). CDR3 length: 17 amino acids. V was cut by 0 bases and J by 6 bases, with 17 bases left in between. The CDR3 region is CASSLAITGKRHEKLFF. The CDR3 nucleotides are TGTGCCAGCAGCTTAGCGATCACAGGCAAACGTCATGAAAAACTGTTTTTT.

The chain uses TRBV12-3 or TRBV12-4 and TRBJ2-7; TRBD1 is a possible D gene (5 bases). V was shortened by 2 bases and J by 5 bases, with 13 bases between the two germline ends. This CDR3 region has 14 residues. The CDR3 is CASSLTDRRNEQYF. In DNA, the CDR3 is TGTGCCAGCAGTTTAACTGACAGAAGAAACGAGCAGTACTTC.

The gene calls are TRBV2 and TRBJ2-3; 7 bases agree with TRBD1. The V and J ends lost 6 bases and 6 bases, in that order; junction bases with no gene match: 6. There are 13 residues in the CDR3. Per germline, CDR1 SNHLY and CDR2 FYNNEI. Here the CDR3 DNA reads TGTGCCAGCAGGGAGACAGGGATCGATACGCAGTATTTT. It codes for CASRETGIDTQYF.

The chain has TRBV9 and TRBJ2-5; 7 bases are shared with TRBD1. The CDR3 spans 13 residues. With 3 bases clipped from V and 5 bases from J, the junction kept 4 bases outside the gene matches. Per germline, CDR1 SGDLS and CDR2 YYNGEE. The CDR3: CASSATGTETQYF. CDR3 DNA sequence: TGTGCCAGCAGCGCGACAGGGACCGAGACCCAGTACTTC.

The chain couples TRBV2 to TRBJ2-1, with 9 bases that match TRBD1. This CDR3 has 15 amino acids. Germline V gives CDR1 SNHLY, CDR2 FYNNEI. The ends lost 6 bases at V and 2 bases at J; junction bases unmatched: 5. The CDR3 DNA reads as TGTGCCAGCAGGACCGGGACAGGGCCCTACAATGAGCAGTTCTTC. Translating it yields CASRTGTGPYNEQFF.

This clonotype was counted between two and nine times. This sequence joins TRBV20-1 and TRBJ2-1; TRBD1 aligns across 7 bases. Germline CDR1 and CDR2: DFQATT and SNEGSKA (reference sequence). V lost 5 bases and J lost 1; bases outside the gene matches: 5. This CDR3 comprises 14 residues. CDR3 coding DNA: TGCAGTGCTCGACAGGGTTGGTCCTACAATGAGCAGTTCTTC. This translates into CSARQGWSYNEQFF.

The chain joins TRBV19 to TRBJ1-5, with a tentative D call TRBD1 (6 bases). Trimming pared 2 bases from V and 7 bases from J, leaving 15 bases between. This CDR3 has 15 residues. The germline V gene encodes CDR1 LNHDA and CDR2 SQIVND (reference sequence). As DNA, the CDR3 is TGTGCCAGTAGTATAAAGGCAGGGGTGGTGCAGCCCCAGCATTTT. The encoded protein is CASSIKAGVVQPQHF.

A few counts support this clonotype. V is TRBV20-1 and J is TRBJ2-1; D remains unclear. Germline values: CDR1 DFQATT, CDR2 SNEGSKA (reference sequence). With 3 bases removed from V and 10 bases from J, the gap between germline ends came to 10 bases. This CDR3 has 11 residues. CDR3 in DNA: TGCAGTGCTAGCGGGTTGGGCGAGCAGTTCTTC. Encoded protein: CSASGLGEQFF.

This clonotype is a singleton in its sample. This sequence joins TRBV7-3 and TRBJ2-1, with 7 positions matching TRBD2. The V and J ends lost 5 bases and 6 bases, in that order; junction bases with no gene match: 4. From germline, CDR1 is SGHTA and CDR2 FQGTGA. The CDR3 runs 13 residues. CDR3 coding DNA: TGTGCCAGCAGCCGGGACTATTCCAATGAGCAGTTCTTC. The encoded protein is CASSRDYSNEQFF.

This clonotype turned up a few times. The chain couples TRBV19 to TRBJ2-1; TRBD2 matches at 8 bases. The germline V gene encodes CDR1 LNHDA and CDR2 SQIVND (reference sequence). This CDR3 is built from 14 residues. V was clipped by 5 bases and J by 7 bases; unmatched bases: 7. The CDR3 sequence: CASSRTGGQNEQFF. CDR3 DNA sequence: TGTGCCAGTAGTCGGACGGGAGGGCAAAATGAGCAGTTCTTC.